Below are 20 T cell receptor beta chains sequenced from a single sample in a study of radiotherapy plus CTLA-4 blockade in lung cancer. Here immunoSEQ multiplex PCR was the method, and the copy in TCRdb shows in-frame clones only, minus some. The table records about 120,000 clones, just under 90% of them present only once. The material was peripheral blood, obtained from a patient treated with radiotherapy plus ipilimumab. The source is a human donor with non-small cell lung cancer that progressed on radiotherapy plus ipilimumab.

The chain links TRBV5-1 to TRBJ1-1, with D possibly matching TRBD1 (6 bases). Germline CDR1 reads SGHRS; CDR2 reads YFSETQ. The CDR3 has 15 residues. V was cut by 0 bases and J by 1 base, with 10 bases left in between. The chain's CDR3 is CASSLAQGRNTEAFF. CDR3 coding DNA: TGCGCCAGCAGCTTGGCTCAGGGGCGGAACACTGAAGCTTTCTTT.

This sequence joins TRBV2 and TRBJ2-1; D might be TRBD2 (5 bases). The V gene lost 3 bases and the J gene lost 9 bases, with 15 bases spanning the gap. CDR1 SNHLY and CDR2 FYNNEI come from the germline V gene. CDR3 length equals 14 residues. CDR3 residues: CASSDPGRTGEQFF. CDR3 nucleotides: TGTGCCAGCAGTGACCCGGGGAGAACTGGTGAGCAGTTCTTC.

This clone has just one count. This sequence joins TRBV7-9 and TRBJ2-1; D tentatively fits TRBD1 or TRBD2 (5 bases each). V lost 3 bases and J lost 4, with 10 bases in between. Per the germline V gene, CDR1 is SEHNR and CDR2 is FQNEAQ (reference sequence). CDR3 length equals 14 residues. The CDR3 DNA sequence: TGTGCCAGCAGCTTCGGGGCTTCTTACAATGAGCAGTTCTTC. This translates into CASSFGASYNEQFF.

The gene calls are TRBV2 and TRBJ2-7; 15 bases line up with TRBD2. Unmatched junction bases numbered 5, after V lost 7 bases and J lost 4 bases. The CDR3 totals 15 residues. Germline V gene data show CDR1 as SNHLY and CDR2 as FYNNEI. CDR3: CASKGGTSGRYEQYF. Written as DNA, the CDR3 is TGTGCCAGCAAGGGGGGGACTAGCGGGAGGTACGAGCAGTACTTC.

The chain combines TRBV25-1 with TRBJ2-3; 8 nucleotides line up with TRBD2. Trimming cost V 3 bases and J 4 bases; bases outside gene matches: 9. Germline CDR1 and CDR2: MGHDK and SYGVNS. There are 16 residues in the CDR3. This chain's CDR3 is CASSERSGSWADTQYF. The CDR3 DNA is TGTGCCAGCAGTGAGAGAAGCGGGAGTTGGGCAGATACGCAGTATTTT.

The chain uses TRBV5-4 and TRBJ2-2, with D maybe TRBD2 (7 bases). The germline CDR1 and CDR2 sequences are SGHNT and YYREEE (reference sequence). This CDR3 has 14 residues. V lost 1 base to trimming and J lost 6 bases, with 10 bases between them. This CDR3 reads CASSLSGGPGELFF. The DNA of the CDR3 is TGTGCCAGCAGCTTGTCGGGGGGCCCCGGGGAGCTGTTTTTT.

The chain joins TRBV4-1 to TRBJ1-2; D is perhaps TRBD1 (6 bases). Germline lookup yields CDR1 MGHRA and CDR2 YSYEKL. With 1 base removed from V and 0 bases from J, the gap between germline ends came to 9 bases. This CDR3 has 15 residues. The CDR3 is CASSQGGATNYGYTF. The CDR3 bases are TGCGCCAGCAGCCAAGGGGGGGCTACTAACTATGGCTACACCTTC.

This clone was counted between two and nine times. The chain uses TRBV18 and TRBJ2-2; D unclear. Trimming took off 6 bases at V and 2 bases at J, with 13 bases between the two ends. The CDR3 runs to 15 residues. Germline V lookup: CDR1 KGHSH, CDR2 LQKENI. CDR3 DNA sequence: TGTGCCAGCTCCACCCTAAGACCCAACACCGGGGAGCTGTTTTTT. Translated: CASSTLRPNTGELFF.

The J gene is TRBJ2-3, the V gene TRBV2; TRBD2 agrees at 11 bases. With 2 bases clipped from V and 4 bases from J, the junction kept 5 bases outside the gene matches. The CDR3 is made up of 16 amino acids. Germline CDR1 SNHLY, CDR2 FYNNEI. This chain's CDR3 is CASSETSGSNADTQYF. The CDR3 DNA sequence: TGTGCCAGCAGTGAAACTAGCGGGAGTAATGCAGATACGCAGTATTTT.

This rearrangement joins TRBV5-1 to TRBJ2-5, with a weak D call TRBD2 (6 bases). The end of the DNA fits TRBJ2-7 better, so the J call may be wrong. The germline gives CDR1 SGHRS, CDR2 YFSETQ. CDR3 size: 16 residues. The CDR3 nucleotides are TGCGCCAGCAGCTTGAGTCCGGGGACTGACTCCTACGAGCAGTACTTC. Protein product: CASSLSPGTDSYEQYF.

This clone was seen only once. This chain connects TRBV9 to TRBJ2-1, with D possibly matching TRBD1 (6 bases). The CDR3 is 14 residues long. The V and J ends lost 1 base and 9 bases respectively, with 14 bases between them. CDR1 and CDR2 (germline): SGDLS, YYNGEE. The CDR3 sequence is CASSVRTVASEQFF. The CDR3 coding sequence is TGTGCCAGCAGCGTACGGACAGTTGCCAGTGAGCAGTTCTTC.

Turning to this clone: Other DNA sequences of this sample code for an identical CDR3. The chain combines TRBV5-1 with TRBJ2-5; D ambiguous. Germline V lookup: CDR1 SGHRS, CDR2 YFSETQ. CDR3 length equals 12 residues. The V end lost 4 bases, the J end lost 0 bases, and 4 bases lay between the germline ends. For the CDR3, the DNA is TGCGCCAGCAGCGGATACCAAGAGACCCAGTACTTC. It translates to CASSGYQETQYF.

The chain carries TRBV5-1 and TRBJ2-1; D unresolved. The CDR3 loop spans 15 amino acids. The germline V gene has CDR1 SGHRS and CDR2 YFSETQ. V was shortened by 0 bases and J by 0 bases, with 7 bases between the two germline ends. The CDR3 sequence: CASSLDKSSYNEQFF. In DNA form, the CDR3 reads TGCGCCAGCAGCTTGGACAAGAGCTCCTACAATGAGCAGTTCTTC.

The chain joins TRBV7-9 to TRBJ1-4; the D gene is possibly TRBD1 (6 bases). The germline V gene has CDR1 SEHNR and CDR2 FQNEAQ (reference sequence). The ends were cut back, 5 bases at V and 6 bases at J, with 13 bases in the middle. The CDR3 has 14 residues. CDR3 DNA sequence: TGTGCCAGCAGCCCGACAGGCGAGCATGAAAAACTGTTTTTT. Translation: CASSPTGEHEKLFF.

The chain joins TRBV5-1 to TRBJ2-1; TRBD2 matches 9 bases. Trimming removed 2 bases from V and 8 bases from J; junction bases left unmatched: 17. The CDR3 length is 18 residues. Looked up from germline, CDR1 is SGHRS and CDR2 is YFSETQ. This CDR3 reads CASSFRFPGTSSLHEQFF. The DNA for the CDR3 is TGCGCCAGCAGCTTCAGGTTTCCGGGGACTAGCTCTCTCCATGAGCAGTTCTTC.

This chain joins TRBV12-5 and TRBJ1-5; D remains ambiguous. This CDR3 comprises 15 residues. Looked up from germline, CDR1 is LGHNT and CDR2 is FRNRAP. V gave up 5 bases and J gave up 1 base, with 12 bases separating them. CDR3 in amino acids: CASGGVTWSNQPQHF. The CDR3 nucleotides read TGTGCTAGTGGTGGGGTTACGTGGAGCAATCAGCCCCAGCATTTT.

The J gene is TRBJ2-1, the V gene TRBV7-3; D is possibly TRBD1 (7 bases). V lost 7 bases and J lost 7, with 29 bases in between. The germline V gene encodes CDR1 SGHTA and CDR2 FQGTGA. CDR3 length equals 18 residues. The CDR3 protein is CASTPTGEASESGNEQFF. CDR3 nucleotides: TGTGCCAGCACCCCTACAGGGGAGGCTAGCGAGAGCGGGAATGAGCAGTTCTTC.

This clone was seen a handful of times. V usage is TRBV12-5 and J usage is TRBJ1-1; D uncertain. The CDR3 extends over 14 amino acids. CDR1 and CDR2 (germline): LGHNT, FRNRAP. Deletions cut 5 bases from V and 0 bases from J, with 10 bases between. The DNA for the CDR3 is TGTGCTAGTGGTAGTTCGACCATGAACACTGAAGCTTTCTTT. It is translated as CASGSSTMNTEAFF.

With regard to this clone: The junction departs from the called germline gene at one end, perhaps through a read error. The rearrangement joins TRBV5-8 to TRBJ1-1, with D maybe TRBD1 (6 bases). The CDR3 is 12 residues long. The germline V gene has CDR1 SGHTS and CDR2 YDEGEE. As DNA, the CDR3 is TGTGCCAGCAGCCTAAGGGGGGGGTTCCCGAGATTT. This sequence encodes CASSLRGGFPRF. Combining the CDR3 with reference TRBV5-8 and TRBJ1-1 gives the whole variable domain EAGVTQSPTHLIKTRGQQATLRCSPISGHTSVYWYQQALGLGLQFLLWYDEGEERNRGNFPPRFSGRQFPNYSSELNVNALELEDSALYLCASSLRGGFPRFGQGTRLTVV.

The chain employs TRBV7-2 and TRBJ2-7; D is possibly TRBD1 or TRBD2 (6 bases each). The V gene lost 4 bases and the J gene lost 3 bases, with 16 bases spanning the gap. Germline CDR1 and CDR2: SGHTA and FQGNSA. This CDR3 has 15 residues. The DNA for the CDR3 is TGTGCCAGCAGCTCAGGGGACGGGAGTCTCTACGAGCAGTACTTC. Residues: CASSSGDGSLYEQYF.